A selection of T cell receptor beta chains follows, all from one sample in a study of T-cell memory formation after mild COVID-19. TCRdb re-called the 5' RACE reads with MiXCR, one entry per CDR3 protein. The sample comprises about 140,000 distinct CDR3 sequences, around 15% of which are singletons, and less than 15% rests with the top ten. The sample comprised PBMCs or a T cell subset sorted from them (not recorded which). These receptors came from an adult woman who had mild COVID-19 (a few samples of this study predate the infection). Cell type and time point are not known. Each CDR3 is given with its conserved first and last residue. Fields, in order: V gene, D gene, clone size, J gene, CDR3 protein, CDR3 DNA. A D gene is named only where the DNA matches it firmly. Expanded clones are given a class, and other clones once, few, many or no size at all.

>TRBV12-3/TRBV12-4|TRBD1|NA|TRBJ2-1
CASSPGDRGVGEQFF
TGTGCCAGCAGTCCAGGGGACAGGGGAGTTGGTGAGCAGTTCTTC
>TRBV30|TRBD2|few|TRBJ2-7
CAWSRGRTPYEQYF
TGTGCCTGGAGCCGCGGGAGAACTCCCTACGAGCAGTACTTC
>TRBV18|TRBD1|NA|TRBJ2-1
CASSALPGQGSYNEQFF
TGTGCCAGCTCAGCTTTACCGGGACAGGGCTCCTACAATGAGCAGTTCTTC
>TRBV15|TRBD2|NA|TRBJ2-2
CATRRGGEGTGELFF
TGTGCCACCAGGCGGGGCGGGGAGGGCACCGGGGAGCTGTTTTTT
>TRBV9|NA|few|TRBJ1-2
CASSGGRTTRTTNYGYTF
TGTGCCAGCAGCGGCGGTCGGACAACCCGCACAACTAACTATGGCTACACCTTC
>TRBV9|NA|NA|TRBJ1-2
CASSTTTDSYGYTF
TGTGCCAGCAGCACAACGACAGACTCCTATGGCTACACCTTC
>TRBV7-7|TRBD1|few|TRBJ2-1
CASSLGQGIDEQFF
TGTGCTAGCAGCTTGGGACAGGGGATAGATGAGCAGTTCTTC
>TRBV27|NA|many|TRBJ1-1
CASSLLQGNTEAFF
TGTGCCAGCAGCCTTTTACAGGGGAACACTGAAGCTTTCTTT
>TRBV7-9|NA|NA|TRBJ2-1
CASSKDSSYNEQFF
TGTGCCAGCAGCAAGGACAGCTCCTACAATGAGCAGTTCTTC
>TRBV29-1|TRBD1|NA|TRBJ1-3
CSVEKGQGGAGNTIYF
TGCAGCGTTGAAAAGGGACAGGGGGGTGCTGGAAACACCATATATTTT
>TRBV7-2|TRBD1|few|TRBJ2-7
CASSSGQGFSEQYF
TGTGCCAGCAGCTCTGGACAGGGGTTTAGCGAGCAGTACTTC
>TRBV7-2|TRBD1|NA|TRBJ2-7
CASSHPWTGNYEQYF
TGTGCCAGCAGCCATCCTTGGACAGGAAACTACGAGCAGTACTTC
>TRBV24-1|NA|few|TRBJ2-4
CATSDLDRRAKNIQYF
TGTGCCACCAGTGACCTCGACAGGCGGGCCAAAAACATTCAGTACTTC
>TRBV18|NA|few|TRBJ2-6
CAALGSGSSGANVLTF
TGTGCCGCTCTTGGATCCGGAAGCTCTGGGGCCAACGTCCTGACTTTC
>TRBV11-2|TRBD2|NA|TRBJ2-7
CASSFPGIVDSGTYEQYF
TGTGCCAGCAGCTTTCCGGGAATAGTAGATAGCGGGACCTACGAGCAGTACTTC
>TRBV6-5|TRBD1|few|TRBJ2-2
CASSYPTGANTGELFF
TGTGCCAGCAGTTACCCGACAGGGGCGAACACCGGGGAGCTGTTTTTT
>TRBV6-2/TRBV6-3|TRBD2|few|TRBJ2-7
CASSYSRTSGSHEQYF
TGTGCCAGCAGTTACTCTCGGACTAGCGGGAGCCACGAGCAGTACTTC
>TRBV5-1|NA|few|TRBJ1-4
CASSVAGNLPRKNEKLFF
TGCGCCAGCAGCGTAGCAGGGAACCTACCGCGGAAAAATGAAAAACTGTTTTTT
>TRBV28|NA|NA|TRBJ2-5
CASRPLGGGKETQYF
TGTGCCAGCCGCCCTTTGGGAGGAGGGAAAGAGACCCAGTACTTC
>TRBV5-1|NA|NA|TRBJ2-7
CASSRLGPSSYEQYF
TGCGCCAGCAGCCGCCTGGGGCCTAGCTCCTACGAGCAGTACTTC
>TRBV7-9|NA|few|TRBJ2-3
CASSPPRDTQYF
TGTGCCAGCAGCCCACCCCGAGATACGCAGTATTTT
>TRBV10-3|TRBD1|NA|TRBJ1-2
CAIMPGGGVDGYTF
TGTGCCATCATGCCAGGGGGCGGTGTCGATGGCTACACCTTC
>TRBV9|TRBD1|NA|TRBJ2-3
CASSESGTGYADTQYF
TGTGCCAGCAGCGAGAGCGGGACAGGGTACGCAGATACGCAGTATTTT
>TRBV28|TRBD1|NA|TRBJ2-7
CASSSPAGGPYEQYF
TGTGCCAGCAGTTCCCCGGCAGGGGGCCCTTACGAGCAGTACTTC
>TRBV6-5|NA|NA|TRBJ1-1
CASSTAGRNTEAFF
TGTGCCAGCAGCACCGCCGGGAGGAACACTGAAGCTTTCTTT
>TRBV11-1|NA|NA|TRBJ1-1
CASSLRALTGNTEAFF
TGTGCCAGCAGCTTACGGGCCCTGACGGGGAACACTGAAGCTTTCTTT
>TRBV7-9|NA|once|TRBJ2-1
CASSLACGASYNEQFF
TGTGCCAGCAGCTTAGCATGTGGGGCCTCCTACAATGAGCAGTTCTTC
>TRBV5-1|TRBD1|NA|TRBJ2-7
CASSPTGTGHYEQYF
TGCGCCAGCAGCCCCACCGGGACAGGGCACTACGAGCAGTACTTC
>TRBV14|NA|NA|TRBJ2-7
CASSLSPGISYEQYF
TGTGCCAGCAGCCTTTCTCCAGGGATTTCCTACGAGCAGTACTTC
>TRBV4-1|NA|NA|TRBJ2-1
CASSQGEDLPGPYNEQFF
TGCGCCAGCAGCCAAGGGGAGGATTTACCAGGGCCTTACAATGAGCAGTTCTTC
>TRBV5-4|NA|NA|TRBJ2-5
CASSLEGFGGRTQYF
TGTGCCAGCAGCTTGGAAGGGTTCGGGGGCCGGACCCAGTACTTC
>TRBV7-9|NA|many|TRBJ2-1
CASSFRPFSYNEQFF
TGTGCCAGCAGCTTTAGGCCGTTCTCCTACAATGAGCAGTTCTTC
>TRBV5-1|NA|few|TRBJ2-2
CASRAEPNTGELFF
TGCGCCAGTCGAGCGGAACCGAACACCGGGGAGCTGTTTTTT
>TRBV27|NA|many|TRBJ2-5
CASSLQGGETQYF
TGTGCCAGCAGTTTACAGGGGGGGGAGACCCAGTACTTC
>TRBV20-1|TRBD1|NA|TRBJ2-6
CSARPGQALSGANVLTF
TGCAGTGCTAGACCCGGACAGGCGCTTTCTGGGGCCAACGTCCTGACTTTC
>TRBV29-1|TRBD1|NA|TRBJ1-2
CSVTQGAHGYTF
TGCAGCGTCACTCAGGGGGCGCATGGCTACACCTTC
>TRBV11-2|TRBD2|few|TRBJ2-5
CASSSSQGLAGLETQYF
TGTGCCAGCAGCTCGTCCCAGGGACTAGCGGGGCTAGAGACCCAGTACTTC
>TRBV2|NA|NA|TRBJ2-7
CASSVQGGVSQLAYEQYF
TGTGCCAGCAGCGTACAGGGAGGCGTATCCCAGTTGGCCTACGAGCAGTACTTC
>TRBV5-4|NA|NA|TRBJ1-1
CASSVTGPNTEAFF
TGTGCCAGCAGCGTCACAGGGCCTAACACTGAAGCTTTCTTT
>TRBV29-1|NA|few|TRBJ2-7
CSVRDPLSYEQYF
TGCAGCGTCCGGGACCCCCTTTCCTACGAGCAGTACTTC
>TRBV5-1|TRBD1|few|TRBJ1-2
CASSWPSTGVDYGYTF
TGCGCCAGCAGCTGGCCCTCGACAGGGGTGGACTATGGCTACACCTTC
>TRBV25-1|NA|many|TRBJ2-2
CASSAPPGELFF
TGTGCCAGCAGTGCCCCCCCCGGGGAGCTGTTTTTT
>TRBV12-3/TRBV12-4|NA|NA|TRBJ2-5
CASSFGNTETQYF
TGTGCCAGCAGTTTTGGGAACACGGAGACCCAGTACTTC
>TRBV3-1|NA|NA|TRBJ1-5
CASSQSNQPQHF
TGTGCCAGCAGCCAGAGCAATCAGCCCCAGCATTTT
>TRBV10-2|NA|few|TRBJ2-5
CASSAPGPGKTQYF
TGCGCCAGCAGTGCCCCGGGGCCGGGAAAGACCCAGTACTTC
>TRBV7-9|TRBD2|NA|TRBJ2-3
CASSPGTSGGTDTQYF
TGTGCCAGCAGCCCTGGTACTAGCGGGGGCACAGATACGCAGTATTTT
>TRBV19|TRBD1|NA|TRBJ2-3
CASTPTGIGADTQYF
TGTGCCAGTACCCCGACAGGGATTGGAGCAGATACGCAGTATTTT
>TRBV7-3|NA|few|TRBJ2-3
CASSLTGVSPDTQYF
TGTGCCAGCAGCTTAACGGGTGTCAGCCCAGATACGCAGTATTTT
>TRBV12-3/TRBV12-4|NA|few|TRBJ2-7
CASSFPTYEQYF
TGTGCCAGCAGTTTCCCCACCTACGAGCAGTACTTC
>TRBV27|TRBD2|few|TRBJ2-2
CASRASGRYTGELFF
TGTGCCAGCAGGGCTAGCGGGAGGTACACCGGGGAGCTGTTTTTT
>TRBV7-2|NA|few|TRBJ2-1
CASSLVGGSSYNEQFF
TGTGCCAGCAGCTTAGTAGGTGGTAGCTCCTACAATGAGCAGTTCTTC
>TRBV6-5|TRBD1|many|TRBJ2-1
CASSRDRPEYNEQFF
TGTGCCAGCAGTAGGGACAGGCCGGAGTACAATGAGCAGTTCTTC